This T cell receptor beta chain was retrieved from a study of molecular identifiers for immune sequencing clone quantification. The CDR3 has 12 residues. Germline assignment: CDR1 DFQATT and CDR2 SNEGSKA (reference sequence). TCRdb processed the PCR reads anew with MiXCR; each CDR3 protein has one entry. The repertoire includes 550,000 to 750,000 distinct CDR3 sequences, about 20% of them detected once, and roughly 0.85% sits in the top ten. Worth noting for this clonotype: A much bigger clone sits one base away, suggesting this may be a read error.

Naive CD8 T cells were sorted, and the gate applied was CD8+CD4-CCR7+CD45RA+. The sequence came from a human donor in good health. Some libraries in this study had Jurkat cell RNA spiked in. This chain uses TRBV20-1 with TRBJ1-2; the D gene is possibly TRBD1 (6 bases). Input material: naive CD8+ T cells from blood, with Jurkat cell RNA spiked in. Subset denoted: FACS-sorted CD8+CD4-CCR7+CD45RA+ naive T cells. CDR3 amino acids: CSSGETNYGYAF. The CDR3 bases are TGCAGCTCAGGGGAAACTAACTATGGCTACGCCTTC.